Below are 5 T cell receptor beta chains sequenced from a single sample in a study of STAT5B mutations in CD4+ large granular lymphocyte leukemia (dated by TCRdb to 2021 to 2024). Receptors were amplified or captured by the immunoSEQ multiplex PCR assay. What TCRdb holds here is the immuneACCESS table cut down to in-frame rearrangements. Part of the clones is not present; checked against another copy, under half of the missing clones reflect an unresolved V gene, and the others are unexplained. For this sample there are about 24,000 clones; less than 80% appear just once. Clones ranked in the top ten supply 0.65% of the sample. The sequenced sample was CD4+ T cells from blood buffy coats. These receptors came from a human donor in good health.

The chain is built from TRBV15 and TRBJ1-1; D unclear. This CDR3 has 13 amino acids. CDR1 and CDR2 from the germline V gene are LNHNV and YYDKDF (reference sequence). The V end lost 1 base, the J end lost 2 bases, and 5 bases lay between the germline ends. CDR3: CATSRVQNTEAFF. The DNA of the CDR3 is TGTGCCACCAGCAGAGTACAAAACACTGAAGCTTTCTTT.

The CDR3 DNA reads TGTGCCATCAGTGAGGAGGGGGCGGTTTATTATGGCTACACCTTC. This translates into CAISEEGAVYYGYTF. This chain links TRBV10-3 with TRBJ1-2; 7 bases fit TRBD1. The ends lost 2 bases at V and 5 bases at J; junction bases unmatched: 8. The CDR3 is 15 amino acids. Germline V lookup: CDR1 ENHRY, CDR2 SYGVKD.

The chain uses TRBV4-1 and TRBJ2-1; 8 bases agree with TRBD1. V was pared by 4 bases and J by 4 bases, with 12 bases of the junction left unmatched. Germline-derived CDR1 and CDR2 are MGHRA and YSYEKL. This CDR3 is built from 17 residues. CDR3 sequence (DNA): TGCGCCAGCAGCCTACGCCACAGGGGGTTTCAATACAATGAGCAGTTCTTC. Protein sequence: CASSLRHRGFQYNEQFF.

V usage is TRBV5-1 and J usage is TRBJ2-3; no reliable D call. Trimming cost V 0 bases and J 6 bases, with 5 bases left between them. Germline lookup yields CDR1 SGHRS and CDR2 YFSETQ. The CDR3 totals 12 residues. CDR3 nucleotide sequence: TGCGCCAGCAGCTTGGCCGGGGATACGCAGTATTTT. Amino acid sequence: CASSLAGDTQYF.

The chain couples TRBV27 to TRBJ2-3; D may be TRBD2 (6 bases). Trimming took off 6 bases at V and 1 base at J, with 14 bases between the two ends. This CDR3 is built from 15 residues. Germline CDR1 MNHEY, CDR2 SMNVEV (reference sequence). The CDR3 loop reads CASRPFWRGTDTQYF. The CDR3 nucleotides read TGTGCCAGCAGACCCTTTTGGAGGGGCACAGATACGCAGTATTTT.